The 20 T cell receptor beta chains reported below all come from one sample, sequenced in a study of OX40 agonist ivuxolimab in advanced cancers. Sequencing used immunoSEQ multiplex PCR; TCRdb keeps in-frame clones, though not all of them. The sample records around 93,000 clones, 80% to 90% being singletons. Sample: CD4+ or CD8+ T cells sorted from blood, taken in a trial of the OX40 agonist ivuxolimab. These receptors all stem from an adult with an advanced solid tumor such as melanoma, head and neck, liver or kidney cancer.

In nucleotides, the CDR3 is TGTGCCAGCAGTTCGCAGCGTGGAGGTGAGCAGTACTTC. It codes for CASSSQRGGEQYF. J is TRBJ2-7 and V is TRBV27, with D maybe TRBD2 (5 bases). V was trimmed by 4 bases and J by 7 bases, leaving 14 bases between them. Germline CDR1 reads MNHEY; CDR2 reads SMNVEV (reference sequence). This CDR3 is built from 13 residues.

DNA of the CDR3: TGTGCCAGCAGCTTGAGGGGAAATCAGCCCCAGCATTTT. This codes for CASSLRGNQPQHF. The chain has TRBV5-6 and TRBJ1-5, with a possible D match to TRBD1 (5 bases). From germline, CDR1 is SGHDT and CDR2 YYEEEE. CDR3 length: 13 amino acids. With 1 base removed from V and 4 bases from J, the gap between germline ends came to 6 bases.

The gene calls are TRBV20-1 and TRBJ2-5, with unresolved D. CDR1 DFQATT and CDR2 SNEGSKA come from the germline V gene (reference sequence). The CDR3 contains 11 residues. Trimming took off 6 bases at V and 5 bases at J, with 10 bases between the two ends. The CDR3 bases are TGCAGTGCCGAATCCGGGGAGACCCAGTACTTC. Translation: CSAESGETQYF.

The gene calls are TRBV11-2 and TRBJ2-1; TRBD1 agrees at 8 bases. J was trimmed by 2 bases and V by 1 base; bases with no gene match: 1. Germline V CDR1 and CDR2: SGHAT, FQNNGV. The CDR3 has 15 residues. The DNA for the CDR3 is TGTGCCAGCAGCTTAGGACAGGGGACCTACAATGAGCAGTTCTTC. Its translation is CASSLGQGTYNEQFF.

The chain uses TRBV19 and TRBJ1-2; possible D gene TRBD1, 6 bases. Trimming took off 0 bases at V and 7 bases at J, with 12 bases between the two ends. The CDR3 runs 14 residues. Germline CDR1 reads LNHDA; CDR2 reads SQIVND (reference sequence). CDR3 DNA: TGTGCCAGTAGTATAGAGACGAACAGGGTTGGCTACACCTTC. This translates into CASSIETNRVGYTF. Full variable domain (rest looked up from reference TRBV19 and TRBJ1-2): DGGITQSPKYLFRKEGQNVTLSCEQNLNHDAMYWYRQDPGQGLRLIYYSQIVNDFQKGDIAEGYSVSREKKESFPLTVTSAQKNPTAFYLCASSIETNRVGYTFGSGTRLTVV.

V gene TRBV19 combines with J gene TRBJ1-2; no clear D gene. Germline assignment: CDR1 LNHDA and CDR2 SQIVND (reference sequence). V was trimmed by 3 bases and J by 7 bases, leaving 12 bases between them. The CDR3 has 13 residues. In DNA form, the CDR3 reads TGTGCCAGTAGTATCGTTGGCTCTGGTGGCTACACCTTC. Translated: CASSIVGSGGYTF.

The V and J genes are TRBV13 and TRBJ1-4, with 7 bases aligning to TRBD1. Germline CDR1 PRHDT, CDR2 FYEKMQ (reference sequence). The V and J ends lost 4 bases and 8 bases, in that order; junction bases with no gene match: 7. This CDR3 comprises 14 residues. The CDR3: CASSSRGEQEKLFF. The CDR3 coding sequence is TGTGCCAGCAGCTCCAGGGGGGAACAAGAAAAACTGTTTTTT.

The chain couples TRBV5-5 to TRBJ2-6, with unresolved D. CDR1 is SGHKS and CDR2 is YYEKEE in the germline V gene (reference sequence). The CDR3 is 18 amino acids. Trimming took 0 bases from V and 0 from J, leaving 13 bases between them. The CDR3 reads CASSLATGTLSGANVLTF. CDR3 nucleotides: TGTGCCAGCAGCTTGGCAACCGGAACCCTCTCTGGGGCCAACGTCCTGACTTTC.

The rearrangement links TRBV29-1 to TRBJ2-1, with 7 positions matching TRBD1. The germline V gene has CDR1 SQVTM and CDR2 ANQGSEA. The CDR3 covers 14 residues. The trim removed 3 bases at V and 6 bases at J, leaving 8 bases unmatched. In nucleotides, the CDR3 is TGCAGCGTTGACGGACAGGACAACACCAATGAGCAGTTCTTC. Translation: CSVDGQDNTNEQFF.

This clone was seen more than once but under ten times. V usage is TRBV4-3 and J usage is TRBJ1-4, with 11 bases that match TRBD1. Germline CDR1 reads LGHNA; CDR2 reads YSLEER. This CDR3 region has 16 residues. V lost 0 bases to trimming and J lost 7 bases; unmatched junction nucleotides: 4. CDR3 nucleotides: TGCGCCAGCAGCCAAGACCAGGGGACAGGGGGTGAAAAACTGTTTTTT. This gives the protein CASSQDQGTGGEKLFF.

The V call is TRBV7-2, the J call TRBJ2-7; TRBD2 is a possible D gene (6 bases). Germline V lookup: CDR1 SGHTA, CDR2 FQGNSA. The CDR3 spans 18 residues. The V and J ends lost 1 base and 0 bases respectively, with 19 bases between them. The CDR3: CASSLGPLGAGSSYEQYF. The CDR3 DNA sequence: TGTGCCAGCAGCTTAGGCCCGCTCGGGGCGGGGAGCTCCTACGAGCAGTACTTC.

V usage is TRBV2 and J usage is TRBJ2-7; D gene uncertain. V was pared by 6 bases and J by 4 bases, with 10 bases between. This CDR3 comprises 12 residues. In germline, CDR1 is SNHLY, CDR2 FYNNEI. The CDR3, as DNA: TGTGCCAGCAGGGCAATTAGGTACGAGCAGTACTTC. Its protein is CASRAIRYEQYF.

CDR3 amino acids: CASSLWGTAPYEQYF. CDR3 DNA sequence: TGTGCCAGCAGCTTGTGGGGGACAGCTCCCTACGAGCAGTACTTC. The chain is built from TRBV5-6 and TRBJ2-7, with TRBD1 matching over 7 bases. With V trimmed by 1 base and J by 2 bases, 6 bases remained unmatched. The length of the CDR3 is 15 residues. Germline CDR1 and CDR2: SGHDT and YYEEEE. Complete variable domain (other parts from reference TRBV5-6 and TRBJ2-7): DAGVTQSPTHLIKTRGQQVTLRCSPKSGHDTVSWYQQALGQGPQFIFQYYEEEERQRGNFPDRFSGHQFPNYSSELNVNALLLGDSALYLCASSLWGTAPYEQYFGPGTRLTVT.

The V call is TRBV29-1, the J call TRBJ1-2; 9 bases are a match to TRBD1. The CDR3 has 13 residues. The junction had 10 bases not matched to a gene; V was cut back by 6 bases and J by 8 bases. Germline V lookup: CDR1 SQVTM, CDR2 ANQGSEA. The CDR3 here is CSVEEQGARGYTF. DNA of the CDR3: TGCAGCGTCGAGGAACAGGGGGCGCGCGGCTACACCTTC.

This chain uses TRBV6-1 with TRBJ1-3; no reliable D call. Germline CDR1 and CDR2: MNHNS and SASEGT. The CDR3 sequence is 15 residues long. The V end was cut by 4 bases, the J end by 0 bases, with 10 bases between. In DNA form, the CDR3 reads TGTGCCAGCAGTGTCAGCGGTACCTCTGGAAACACCATATATTTT. The encoded protein is CASSVSGTSGNTIYF.

This clone appeared once. V gene TRBV19 combines with J gene TRBJ1-1; 7 bases are a match to TRBD1. Germline V gene data show CDR1 as LNHDA and CDR2 as SQIVND (reference sequence). V gave up 4 bases and J gave up 1 base; unmatched junction bases: 9. The CDR3 is 16 residues long. The CDR3 DNA sequence: TGTGCCAGTAGTAGAGCGGAGGGGGCTGGGAACACTGAAGCTTTCTTT. This codes for CASSRAEGAGNTEAFF.

The chain couples TRBV7-6 to TRBJ2-3; the match to TRBD1 covers 8 bases. CDR1 SGHVS and CDR2 FNYEAQ come from the germline V gene. J lost 1 base, V lost 5 bases, and 5 bases had no gene match. CDR3 size: 15 residues. The DNA for the CDR3 is TGTGCCAGCAGCGCCTCGACAGGGGGCACAGATACGCAGTATTTT. As protein: CASSASTGGTDTQYF.

The J gene is TRBJ2-7, the V gene TRBV2, with 9 bases identical to TRBD1. The CDR3 is 14 residues long. Germline CDR1 SNHLY, CDR2 FYNNEI. Trimming cost V 7 bases and J 6 bases; bases outside gene matches: 10. In DNA form, the CDR3 reads TGTGCCAGCAAACCTCCGGGACAGGGAGGCGAGCAGTACTTC. Its translation is CASKPPGQGGEQYF.

This sequence joins TRBV27 and TRBJ2-1, with 8 nucleotides matching TRBD1. This CDR3 comprises 15 residues. CDR1 is MNHEY and CDR2 is SMNVEV in the germline V gene (reference sequence). Unmatched junction bases numbered 11, after V lost 5 bases and J lost 8 bases. The CDR3 region is CASSRTGPQSDEQFF. Here the CDR3 DNA reads TGTGCCAGCAGTCGGACAGGGCCTCAGAGCGATGAGCAGTTCTTC.

CDR3 loop: CASIRQGGETQYF. In nucleotides, the CDR3 is TGTGCCAGCATCCGACAGGGTGGAGAGACCCAGTACTTC. The chain has TRBV5-4 and TRBJ2-5; 7 bases align to TRBD1. Per the germline V gene, CDR1 is SGHNT and CDR2 is YYREEE (reference sequence). The CDR3 is 13 residues long. Trimming took 6 bases from V and 4 from J; bases not matched to a gene: 6.